This T cell receptor (beta chain) was observed in a study of memory CD4+ T cells and cytomegalovirus serostatus (dated by TCRdb to between 2018 and 2021). At the level of the whole study: The cohort comprised about 33 healthy Belgian adults, 9 CMV seropositive and around 24 CMV seronegative. The study sequenced CD4+ memory TCRbeta repertoires of a Belgian cohort with known cytomegalovirus serostatus to replicate a published TCR-based CMV serostatus classifier. Beyond this particular receptor, the publication reports: The results were interpreted as suggesting that the CMV-associated TCR signature is mostly present in the CD4+ memory repertoire. On the Belgian cohort, the classifier based on the original framework reached a median bootstrapped AUC of 0.95, with a 95% CI of 0.76-1.00. Of around 160 previously reported CMV-associated TCRbeta sequences, around 67 appeared in the CD4+ memory repertoires, each in one to five individuals. Only CD4+CD45RO+ memory cells were sequenced, in contrast to the original study, in which naive and memory CD4+ and CD8+ populations were covered. For predicting CMV serostatus, the median bootstrapped AUC was about 0.95 using the original framework and 0.91 using a US-trained random forest.

Genomic DNA was extracted from sorted cells with the Quick-DNA Microprep Kit. TCRbeta DNA was amplified with the immunoSEQ hsTCRbeta kit following the manufacturer's protocol. An Illumina MiSeq instrument was used to sequence the TCRbeta libraries. Per the original workflow: Removing out-of-frame sequences left 2,204,828 distinct TCRbeta sequences, an average of roughly 63,000 per individual. Each individual was scored using the number of about 180 previously reported CMV-associated TCRbeta sequences that the individual carried and the total number of productive distinct TCRbeta sequences. A beta-binomial model was reimplemented in Python, and scikit-learn random forests with default parameters were trained on data from the US cohort. On the Belgian cohort, classifier performance was reported as the median AUC, along with percentile confidence intervals, across 10,000 bootstrap iterations. The source is immuneACCESS, and TCRdb retained only in-frame sequences with V and J called. Part of the clones is not carried over; for the studies checked, unresolved V genes explain less than half of this, and the remainder is unexplained. Clonal size and the V and J genes are those of that table, whereas D and trimming came from the DNA. The sample table holds 45,000 to 55,000 clones, of which roughly four fifths were seen once. Of the sample, around 1.6% falls within the top ten clones.

As for this clone: Its antigen has not been determined. No much larger clone exists at a distance of one base, and base qualities are not known.

Single viable CD3+CD4+CD8-CD45RO+ cells were sorted as memory CD4+ T cells on a FACSAria II. To determine CMV serostatus, a Roche Elecsys assay was used that detects serum IgG against CMV pp150, pp28, p38 and p52. Following thawing, total CD4+ T cells were enriched through positive selection using CD4 magnetic microbeads. The samples came from a different study that was designed specifically to examine the CD4+ T cell memory repertoire. Following standard operating procedures, peripheral blood mononuclear cells were isolated and cryopreserved, while serum was kept at -80 degrees C. The staining used CD3-PerCP (BW264/56), CD4-APC (RPA-T4), CD45RO-PE (UCHT1) and CD8-Pacific Orange (3B5) antibodies, and Sytox blue was used to exclude non-viable cells. The sequence derives from an adult in good health and CMV-seronegative. Sequencing was done on a sample of memory CD4+ T cells from blood.

The DNA reads TGTGCCAGCAACCGTTTTGGAGAAAGGTACGAGCAGTACTTC. It encodes CASNRFGERYEQYF. The chain uses TRBV5-6 and TRBJ2-7, with the D gene not confidently named. Trimming at the junction amounts to 6 bases on V and 4 bases on J, and the germline ends lie 17 bases apart. The germline V gene gives CDR1 as SGHDT and CDR2 as YYEEEE. Including cysteine and phenylalanine, the CDR3 has 14 amino acids. CDR3 DNA is the only sequence kept; it has 42 bases, read in frame from the first base.